These 28 T cell receptor beta chains share one sample of origin, sequenced in a study of shared clonotypes between healthy human individuals. Using immunoSEQ multiplex PCR, the repertoire was profiled, and TCRdb retains in-frame clones only, with some absent. Of 450,000 to 500,000 clones in the sample, over 60% were seen once. Sequencing input: PBMCs. Receptors were obtained from a woman aged 40 to 55 in good health. Some clones in this sample may be carry-over from other donors' samples.

The chain employs TRBV19 and TRBJ1-5; possibly TRBD1 for D (5 bases). In germline, CDR1 is LNHDA, CDR2 SQIVND (reference sequence). The length of the CDR3 is 17 residues. V was cut by 4 bases and J by 3 bases, with 19 bases left in between. The DNA for the CDR3 is TGTGCCAGTAGTACCCACCCTTTGGGGCGGGACAATCAGCCCCAGCATTTT. Amino acid sequence: CASSTHPLGRDNQPQHF.

This clone was counted between two and nine times. V gene TRBV11-2 combines with J gene TRBJ2-1; D uncertain. This CDR3 comprises 15 residues. Germline V gene sequence: CDR1 SGHAT, CDR2 FQNNGV. The ends were cut back, 5 bases at V and 1 base at J, with 12 bases in the middle. CDR3 coding DNA: TGTGCCAGCAGCCTTTCCGAGACTTCCTACAATGAGCAGTTCTTC. It encodes CASSLSETSYNEQFF.

The chain links TRBV7-9 to TRBJ2-4; 7 bases are a match to TRBD1. CDR1 is SEHNR and CDR2 is FQNEAQ in the germline V gene (reference sequence). Unmatched junction bases numbered 8, after V lost 5 bases and J lost 4 bases. The CDR3 is 15 amino acids. CDR3: CASSSHWDRKNIQYF. In DNA form, the CDR3 reads TGTGCCAGCAGCAGCCACTGGGACAGAAAAAACATTCAGTACTTC.

Worth noting for this clone: Since a far larger clone is one base different, this is likely a read error. This chain uses TRBV29-1 with TRBJ2-3; the match to TRBD1 covers 11 bases. Unmatched junction bases numbered 7, after V lost 2 bases and J lost 6 bases. The length of the CDR3 is 15 residues. Germline V lookup: CDR1 SQVTM, CDR2 ANQGSEA. The CDR3 DNA is TGCAGCGTTGAAAGGGGGACAGGGGGTCCGGATACGCAGTATTTT. It translates to CSVERGTGGPDTQYF.

The gene calls are TRBV18 and TRBJ1-2, with 7 bases matching TRBD1. With V trimmed by 3 bases and J by 5 bases, 6 bases remained unmatched. Per the germline V gene, CDR1 is KGHSH and CDR2 is LQKENI. This CDR3 has 14 residues. The CDR3 DNA sequence: TGTGCCAGCTCACCCCCGGGACAGCGATATGGCTACACCTTC. It translates to CASSPPGQRYGYTF.

Worth noting for this clone: Within the sample, other DNA sequences also encode this same CDR3. The V and J genes are TRBV27 and TRBJ1-5; D gene ambiguous. The V end lost 2 bases, the J end lost 4 bases, and 6 bases lay between the germline ends. CDR1 is MNHEY, CDR2 SMNVEV, per germline (reference sequence). The CDR3 runs 13 residues. The CDR3 is CASSLRENQPQHF. Here the CDR3 DNA reads TGTGCCAGCAGTTTAAGAGAAAATCAGCCCCAGCATTTT.

The J gene is TRBJ2-6, the V gene TRBV2; D is uncertain. The CDR3 runs 13 residues. The V and J ends lost 8 bases and 2 bases respectively, with 7 bases between them. Germline loops: CDR1 SNHLY, CDR2 FYNNEI. The CDR3 coding sequence is TGTGCCAGCGGCAGGACTGGGGCCAACGTCCTGACTTTC. Encoded protein: CASGRTGANVLTF. The complete variable domain, with remaining parts taken from reference TRBV2 and TRBJ2-6, reads EPEVTQTPSHQVTQMGQEVILRCVPISNHLYFYWYRQILGQKVEFLVSFYNNEISEKSEIFDDQFSVERPDGSNFTLKIRSTKLEDSAMYFCASGRTGANVLTFGAGSRLTVL.

This sequence joins TRBV7-2 and TRBJ2-3, with 8 bases aligning to TRBD2. V lost 4 bases, J lost 1 base, and 7 bases stayed unmatched. This CDR3 is 16 amino acids long. Germline V lookup: CDR1 SGHTA, CDR2 FQGNSA. The CDR3 protein is CASSSPAGAGTDTQYF. CDR3 coding DNA: TGTGCCAGCAGCTCCCCAGCGGGAGCAGGCACAGATACGCAGTATTTT.

This clone occurred a few times. This chain uses TRBV11-1 with TRBJ2-2; 9 bases match TRBD2. Germline CDR1 is SGHAT and CDR2 is FQDESV (reference sequence). Germline trimming cut 4 bases from V and 0 bases from J; bases unmatched to any gene: 6. The CDR3 has 17 amino acids. CDR3 amino acids: CASSSRLAGTNTGELFF. The DNA of the CDR3 is TGTGCCAGCAGCTCCCGGCTAGCGGGGACGAACACCGGGGAGCTGTTTTTT.

This chain links TRBV5-1 with TRBJ2-1; either TRBD1 or TRBD2 may supply D (5 bases each). This CDR3 has 15 amino acids. Germline loops: CDR1 SGHRS, CDR2 YFSETQ. V lost 3 bases and J lost 3, with 13 bases in between. CDR3 DNA: TGCGCCAGCAGCTCCGGGACCCAAGTCTACAATGAGCAGTTCTTC. Its protein is CASSSGTQVYNEQFF.

The genes are TRBV7-9 and TRBJ2-7; TRBD2 is a possible D gene (5 bases). The CDR3 loop spans 14 amino acids. V was pared by 7 bases and J by 1 base, with 14 bases between. Per germline, CDR1 SEHNR and CDR2 FQNEAQ (reference sequence). The CDR3 reads CASTWGGSSYEQYF. Here the CDR3 DNA reads TGTGCCAGCACCTGGGGTGGGAGTTCCTACGAGCAGTACTTC.

This sequence joins TRBV18 and TRBJ2-2; a weak D match, TRBD2 (7 bases). Germline V gene data show CDR1 as KGHSH and CDR2 as LQKENI. Between the trimmed V and J ends, which lost 2 bases and 5 bases, there was a span of 15 bases. This CDR3 has 16 amino acids. The CDR3 sequence: CASSPSGTRGTGELFF. In DNA form, the CDR3 reads TGTGCCAGCTCACCAAGCGGGACACGGGGTACCGGGGAGCTGTTTTTT.

This rearrangement joins TRBV5-8 to TRBJ2-5, with 13 bases matching TRBD2. This CDR3 comprises 17 residues. CDR1 SGHTS and CDR2 YDEGEE come from the germline V gene. Germline trimming cut 4 bases from V and 5 bases from J; bases unmatched to any gene: 11. The CDR3 bases are TGTGCCAGCAGCAATGGAGGGGGACTAGCGGGATGGGAGACCCAGTACTTC. Protein sequence: CASSNGGGLAGWETQYF. Combining the CDR3 with reference TRBV5-8 and TRBJ2-5 gives the whole variable domain EAGVTQSPTHLIKTRGQQATLRCSPISGHTSVYWYQQALGLGLQFLLWYDEGEERNRGNFPPRFSGRQFPNYSSELNVNALELEDSALYLCASSNGGGLAGWETQYFGPGTRLLVL.

This clone was recorded a few times. The chain is built from TRBV27 and TRBJ1-4, with TRBD1 matching 7 bases. Looked up from germline, CDR1 is MNHEY and CDR2 is SMNVEV (reference sequence). V was pared by 4 bases and J by 7 bases, with 15 bases of the junction left unmatched. The CDR3 is 17 residues long. CDR3 coding DNA: TGTGCCAGCAGTTCCCTTGGGACCGGGACAGTAACTGAAAAACTGTTTTTT. The encoded protein is CASSSLGTGTVTEKLFF.

The chain uses TRBV29-1 and TRBJ2-5, with D tentatively TRBD1 (6 bases). Germline V lookup: CDR1 SQVTM, CDR2 ANQGSEA. CDR3 size: 11 residues. The V and J ends lost 0 bases and 11 bases respectively, with 10 bases between them. The CDR3 spells CSVEDPGEQYF. The CDR3, as DNA: TGCAGCGTTGAAGACCCAGGGGAACAGTACTTC.

The chain uses TRBV30 and TRBJ1-2; D may be TRBD1 (5 bases). Trimming removed 7 bases at V and 8 bases at J, with 20 bases between. Germline loops: CDR1 GTSNPN, CDR2 SVGIG (reference sequence). This CDR3 contains 13 residues. The DNA of the CDR3 is TGTGCCTCAGACAGTGGACAAGATATCGGCTACACCTTC. Translating gives CASDSGQDIGYTF.

The rearrangement joins TRBV5-4 to TRBJ2-3, with D possibly being TRBD2 (5 bases). Trimming removed 0 bases at V and 1 base at J, with 9 bases between. This CDR3 is 15 amino acids long. From germline, CDR1 is SGHNT and CDR2 YYREEE (reference sequence). CDR3 loop: CASSLGLKGTDTQYF. CDR3 sequence (DNA): TGTGCCAGCAGCTTGGGACTAAAAGGCACAGATACGCAGTATTTT.

The chain employs TRBV6-5 and TRBJ2-2; tentative D call: TRBD1 (6 bases). There are 15 residues in the CDR3. Germline CDR1 and CDR2: MNHEY and SVGAGI. The V end lost 2 bases, the J end lost 4 bases, and 11 bases lay between the germline ends. The CDR3 region has the DNA TGTGCCAGCAGTTACCTGGGACAACTCACCGGGGAGCTGTTTTTT. Translation: CASSYLGQLTGELFF.

The rearrangement uses TRBV7-2 and TRBJ2-7; D not resolved. Trimming left V 6 bases short and J 7 bases short, with 13 bases between. The CDR3 has 12 residues. Germline V gives CDR1 SGHTA, CDR2 FQGNSA. The CDR3 loop is CASSSGPREQYF. CDR3 DNA: TGTGCCAGCAGTTCCGGACCGCGAGAGCAGTACTTC.

This clone showed up just a few times. This rearrangement joins TRBV2 to TRBJ2-1; 9 bases agree with TRBD1. CDR3 length equals 14 residues. Germline CDR1 is SNHLY and CDR2 is FYNNEI. Trimming cost V 5 bases and J 8 bases; bases outside gene matches: 7. The CDR3 coding sequence is TGTGCCAGCAGTCAACAGGGGGCTCTGGATGAGCAGTTCTTC. Amino acids: CASSQQGALDEQFF.

The chain links TRBV6-6 to TRBJ2-7, with 8 nucleotides matching TRBD1. The germline V gene has CDR1 MNHNY and CDR2 SVGAGI (reference sequence). The CDR3 totals 14 residues. V gave up 6 bases and J gave up 1 base; unmatched junction bases: 5. The CDR3: CASSGRTGSYEQYF. The CDR3 region has the DNA TGTGCCAGCAGCGGAAGGACAGGGTCCTACGAGCAGTACTTC.

The genes are TRBV7-9 and TRBJ1-1; no definite D call. V lost 5 bases to trimming and J lost 2 bases, with 12 bases between them. Germline lookup yields CDR1 SEHNR and CDR2 FQNEAQ (reference sequence). The CDR3 is 14 amino acids. The DNA for the CDR3 is TGTGCCAGCAGCCCACCGCCCGGAAACACTGAAGCTTTCTTT. Translating it yields CASSPPPGNTEAFF.

This sequence joins TRBV6-6 and TRBJ2-7, with a possible D match to TRBD2 (6 bases). Germline-derived CDR1 and CDR2 are MNHNY and SVGAGI (reference sequence). V shed 6 bases and J shed 2 bases, with 14 bases lying between them. This CDR3 contains 14 residues. CDR3 bases: TGTGCCAGCAGCACCCTTGGGGGGACCTACGAGCAGTACTTC. Protein: CASSTLGGTYEQYF.

The chain carries TRBV30 and TRBJ2-5; 8 bases fit TRBD2. The J call is uncertain, as TRBJ2-7 better fits the DNA end. This CDR3 is built from 14 residues. Germline loops: CDR1 GTSNPN, CDR2 SVGIG (reference sequence). DNA of the CDR3: TGTGCCTGGAGTGTTGGGACTAGACTTTACGAGCAGTACTTC. Protein product: CAWSVGTRLYEQYF.

This chain uses TRBV30 with TRBJ1-2; D is possibly TRBD1 (5 bases). The CDR3 totals 13 residues. The germline CDR1 and CDR2 sequences are GTSNPN and SVGIG (reference sequence). With 5 bases removed from V and 8 bases from J, the gap between germline ends came to 18 bases. CDR3 in amino acids: CAWGIGHRGGYTF. The DNA of the CDR3 is TGTGCCTGGGGAATCGGACATCGAGGAGGCTACACCTTC.

CDR3 bases: TGTGCCTGGAGTAGGCAGGGGGAGGGCTATGGCTACACCTTC. Its translation is CAWSRQGEGYGYTF. The chain employs TRBV30 and TRBJ1-2; 7 bases match TRBD1. The germline V gene has CDR1 GTSNPN and CDR2 SVGIG (reference sequence). V trimming: 2 bases; J trimming: 4 bases; junction bases outside the gene matches: 7. The CDR3 totals 14 residues. Full variable domain (remainder filled in from reference TRBV30 and TRBJ1-2): SQTIHQWPATLVQPVGSPLSLECTVEGTSNPNLYWYRQAAGRGLQLLFYSVGIGQISSEVPQNLSASRPQDRQFILSSKKLLLSDSGFYLCAWSRQGEGYGYTFGSGTRLTVV.

The count of this clone is one. The genes are TRBV7-6 and TRBJ1-2; weak D call: TRBD1 (6 bases). This CDR3 is built from 15 residues. The germline CDR1 and CDR2 sequences are SGHVS and FNYEAQ. V lost 1 base and J 5 bases, leaving 14 bases between the germline ends. DNA of the CDR3: TGTGCCAGCAGCTTAGGGACGCGGACAGCATATGGCTACACCTTC. Amino acid sequence: CASSLGTRTAYGYTF.

In regard to this clone: A much larger clone differs from this one at a single base, so this may be a read error. The same CDR3 also results from other DNA sequences found in this sample. The rearrangement links TRBV4-3 to TRBJ2-7; TRBD1 matches 8 bases. CDR3 length: 15 residues. Per germline, CDR1 LGHNA and CDR2 YSLEER. V dropped 1 base and J dropped 0; count of bases not matched to a gene: 2. As DNA, the CDR3 is TGCGCCAGCAGCCAAGCGACAGGGGCCTCCTACGAGCAGTACTTC. It is translated as CASSQATGASYEQYF.